The 3 T cell receptor beta chains reported below all come from one sample, sequenced in a study of cytomegalovirus exposure and HLA in healthy donors. Amplification used 60 Vbeta primers and 13 Jbeta primers. This table comes from immunoSEQ multiplex PCR, and its TCRdb copy is limited to in-frame clones, with some not included. This sample contains about 79,000 clones. What was sequenced was PBMCs. The receptors shown here come from a man aged 25-45 years in good health and CMV-seronegative.

J is TRBJ1-4 and V is TRBV18; 7 bases agree with TRBD1. CDR1 is KGHSH, CDR2 LQKENI, per germline. V lost 1 base to trimming and J lost 5 bases; unmatched junction nucleotides: 4. The CDR3 runs to 15 residues. This CDR3 reads CASSPRTGINEKLFF. The CDR3, as DNA: TGTGCCAGCTCACCACGGACAGGAATAAATGAAAAACTGTTTTTT.

J is TRBJ2-7 and V is TRBV19; 7 positions agree with TRBD2. The CDR3 length is 14 residues. The germline V gene encodes CDR1 LNHDA and CDR2 SQIVND (reference sequence). V shed 3 bases and J 1 base; nucleotides not matched to a gene: 3. CDR3 in DNA: TGTGCCAGTAGTATGCGGACTAGGTCCTACGAGCAGTACTTC. Its protein is CASSMRTRSYEQYF. Full variable domain (rest looked up from reference TRBV19 and TRBJ2-7): DGGITQSPKYLFRKEGQNVTLSCEQNLNHDAMYWYRQDPGQGLRLIYYSQIVNDFQKGDIAEGYSVSREKKESFPLTVTSAQKNPTAFYLCASSMRTRSYEQYFGPGTRLTVT.

J is TRBJ2-7 and V is TRBV19; a weak D match, TRBD2 (5 bases). Germline V gene sequence: CDR1 LNHDA, CDR2 SQIVND (reference sequence). This CDR3 comprises 15 residues. V was pared by 6 bases and J by 0 bases, with 15 bases between. CDR3 coding DNA: TGTGCCAGTAGGGAGAGGGTACGGGGCTCCTACGAGCAGTACTTC. Translated: CASRERVRGSYEQYF.